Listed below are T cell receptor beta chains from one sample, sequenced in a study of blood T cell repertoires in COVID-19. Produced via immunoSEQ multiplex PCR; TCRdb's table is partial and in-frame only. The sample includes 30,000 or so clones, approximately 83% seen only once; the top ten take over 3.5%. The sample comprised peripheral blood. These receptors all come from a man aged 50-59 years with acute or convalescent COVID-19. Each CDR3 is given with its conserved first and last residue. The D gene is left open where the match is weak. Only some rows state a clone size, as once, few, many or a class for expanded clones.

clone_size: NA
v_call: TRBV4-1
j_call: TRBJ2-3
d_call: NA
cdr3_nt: TGCGCCAGCAGCCACCCCGGCGGGACCATTAGCACAGATACGCAGTATTTT
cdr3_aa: CASSHPGGTISTDTQYF

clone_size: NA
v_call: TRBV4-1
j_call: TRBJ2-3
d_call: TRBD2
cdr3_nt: TGCGCCAGCACCCTCCGGGCGGGAGGGCCACGAGATACGCAGTATTTT
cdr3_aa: CASTLRAGGPRDTQYF

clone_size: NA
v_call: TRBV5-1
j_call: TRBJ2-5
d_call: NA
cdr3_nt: TGCGCCAGCAGCTCCGGGACACTTCAAGATACCCAGTACTTC
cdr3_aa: CASSSGTLQDTQYF

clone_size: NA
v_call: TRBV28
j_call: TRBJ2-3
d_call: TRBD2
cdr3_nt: TGTGCCAGCAGTTGGAGCGGGAGGAGCACAGATACGCAGTATTTT
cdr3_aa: CASSWSGRSTDTQYF

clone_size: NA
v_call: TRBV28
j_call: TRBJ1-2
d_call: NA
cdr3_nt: TGTGCCAGCAGTTTGGCAGACTATGGCTACACCTTC
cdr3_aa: CASSLADYGYTF

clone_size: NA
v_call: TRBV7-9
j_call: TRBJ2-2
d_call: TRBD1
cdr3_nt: TGTGCCAGCAGCCAATTAACCACAGGGGCCCCGAACACCGGGGAGCTGTTTTTT
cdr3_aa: CASSQLTTGAPNTGELFF

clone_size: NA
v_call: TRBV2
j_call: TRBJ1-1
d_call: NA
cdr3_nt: TGTGCCAGCAGTGAAAAGGGGGATGTCACTGAAGCTTTCTTT
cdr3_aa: CASSEKGDVTEAFF

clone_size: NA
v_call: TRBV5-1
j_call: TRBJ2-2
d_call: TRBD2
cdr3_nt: TGCGCCAGCACCATGACTAGCGGGAACACCGGGGAGCTGTTTTTT
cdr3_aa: CASTMTSGNTGELFF

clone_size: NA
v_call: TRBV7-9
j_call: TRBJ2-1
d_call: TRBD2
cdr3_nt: TGTGCCAGCAGCTTAATAGCGGGACCTTCCTACAATGAGCAGTTCTTC
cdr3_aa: CASSLIAGPSYNEQFF

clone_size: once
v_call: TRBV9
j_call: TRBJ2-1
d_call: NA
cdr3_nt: TGTGCCAGCAGCCAACTGGGGTTAGCGGAGGACAATGAGCAGTTCTTC
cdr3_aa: CASSQLGLAEDNEQFF

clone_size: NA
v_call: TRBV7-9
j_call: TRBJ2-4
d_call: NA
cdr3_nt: TGTGCCAGCTCCGAGGCCAAAAACATTCAGTACTTC
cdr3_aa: CASSEAKNIQYF

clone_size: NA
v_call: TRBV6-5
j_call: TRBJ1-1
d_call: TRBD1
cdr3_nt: TGTGCCAGCAACAGGGGCACTGAAGCTTTCTTT
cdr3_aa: CASNRGTEAFF

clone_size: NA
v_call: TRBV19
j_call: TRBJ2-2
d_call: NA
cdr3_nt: TGTGCCAGTAGTCCCCGACAGGCCTGGGAGCTGTTTTTT
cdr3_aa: CASSPRQAWELFF

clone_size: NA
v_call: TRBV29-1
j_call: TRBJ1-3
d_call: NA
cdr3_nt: TGCAGCGCCGAAGGCGGTAACACCATATATTTT
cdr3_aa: CSAEGGNTIYF

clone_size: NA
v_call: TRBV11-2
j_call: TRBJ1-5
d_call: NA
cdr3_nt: TGTGCCAGCAGCTTAGACGGCGGGGCTAAGCAGCCCCAGCATTTT
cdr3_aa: CASSLDGGAKQPQHF

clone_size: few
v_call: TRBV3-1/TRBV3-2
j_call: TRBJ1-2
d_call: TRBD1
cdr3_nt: TGTGCCAGCAGCCAAGCCGGACAGGGGGCGGGTGGCTACACCTTC
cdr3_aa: CASSQAGQGAGGYTF

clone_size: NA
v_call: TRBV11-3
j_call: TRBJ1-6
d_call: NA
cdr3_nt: TGTGCCAGCAGCGTACGACAGAATTCACCCCTCCACTTT
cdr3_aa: CASSVRQNSPLHF

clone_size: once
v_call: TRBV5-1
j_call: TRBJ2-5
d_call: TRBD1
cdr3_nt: TGCGCCAGCAGCCTGGGACAGACCCAAGAGACCCAGTACTTC
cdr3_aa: CASSLGQTQETQYF

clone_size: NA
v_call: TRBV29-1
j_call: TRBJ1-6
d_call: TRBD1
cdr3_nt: TGCAGCGCCAAACCAACCCGAGGACAGGGGCCCTATAATTCACCCCTCCACTTT
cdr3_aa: CSAKPTRGQGPYNSPLHF

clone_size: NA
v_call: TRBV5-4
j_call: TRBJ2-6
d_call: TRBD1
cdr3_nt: TGTGCCAGCAGCCAGTACAGGGGGGCATCTGGGGCCAACGTCCTGACTTTC
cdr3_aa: CASSQYRGASGANVLTF

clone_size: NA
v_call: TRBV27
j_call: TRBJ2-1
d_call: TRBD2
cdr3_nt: TGTGTTACGCAGCTACTAGCGGGAGGTTCCTACAATGAGCAGTTCTTC
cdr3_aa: CVTQLLAGGSYNEQFF

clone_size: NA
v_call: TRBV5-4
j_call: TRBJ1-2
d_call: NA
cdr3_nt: TGTGCCAGCAGCTTGTGGGCGGTAGGGGGATATGGCTACACCTTC
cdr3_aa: CASSLWAVGGYGYTF

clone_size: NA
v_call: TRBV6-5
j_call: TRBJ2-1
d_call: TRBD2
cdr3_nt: TGTGCCAGCAGGGCCGGGACTAGCGGTTACAATGAGCAGTTCTTC
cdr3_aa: CASRAGTSGYNEQFF

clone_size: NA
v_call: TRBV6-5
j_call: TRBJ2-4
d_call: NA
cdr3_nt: TGTGCCAGCAACCCCGGCGGGGTAGCCAAAAACATTCAGTACTTC
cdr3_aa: CASNPGGVAKNIQYF

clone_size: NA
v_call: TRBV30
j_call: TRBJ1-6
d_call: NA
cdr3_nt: TGTGCCTGGAGTGAGTGGGGCCTACAGGGTAGGAATTCACCCCTCCACTTT
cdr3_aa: CAWSEWGLQGRNSPLHF

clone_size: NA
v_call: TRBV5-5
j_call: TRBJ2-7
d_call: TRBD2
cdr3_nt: TGTGCCAGCAGCTTGGGGACTAGCGGGGGCCTAGCCTACGAGCAGTACTTC
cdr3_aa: CASSLGTSGGLAYEQYF